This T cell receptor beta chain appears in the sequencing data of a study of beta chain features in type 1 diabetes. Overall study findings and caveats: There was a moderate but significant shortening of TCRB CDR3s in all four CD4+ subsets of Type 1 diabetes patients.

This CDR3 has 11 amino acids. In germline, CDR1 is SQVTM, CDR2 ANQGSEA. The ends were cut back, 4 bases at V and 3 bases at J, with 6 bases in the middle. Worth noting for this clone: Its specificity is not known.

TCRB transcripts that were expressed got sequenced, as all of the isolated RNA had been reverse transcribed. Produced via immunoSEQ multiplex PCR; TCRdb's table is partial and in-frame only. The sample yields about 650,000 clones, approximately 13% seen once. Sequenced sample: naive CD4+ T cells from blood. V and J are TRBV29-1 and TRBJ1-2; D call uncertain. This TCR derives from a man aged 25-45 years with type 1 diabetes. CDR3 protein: CSVGTDYGYTF. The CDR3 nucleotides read TGCAGCGTTGGGACGGACTATGGCTACACCTTC.